These 19 T cell receptor beta chains were all obtained from the same sample, sequenced in a study of beta chain features in type 1 diabetes. The authors reverse transcribed all of the isolated RNA, so sequencing captured expressed TCRB transcripts. The repertoire was sequenced with immunoSEQ multiplex PCR; TCRdb's copy has only in-frame clones and lacks some. The table lists 200,000 to 250,000 clones, over 9.5% of them singletons, with around 0.031% in the top ten. What was sequenced was naive CD4+ T cells from blood. The receptors originated from a woman between 18 and 29 years old in good health.

The chain links TRBV11-2 to TRBJ1-3; the D gene is possibly TRBD1 (5 bases). CDR3 length: 17 residues. Germline V gene lookup returns CDR1 SGHAT and CDR2 FQNNGV. Trimming removed 5 bases from V and 0 bases from J, with 17 bases in between. CDR3 DNA sequence: TGTGCCAGCAGCCCAGCTCCACGGGACTACTCTGGAAACACCATATATTTT. Translated, it gives CASSPAPRDYSGNTIYF.

This clone has only a few counts. CDR3 in amino acids: CASSPLPGGEGYTF. The CDR3 coding sequence is TGTGCCAGCAGCCCCCTACCCGGGGGTGAAGGCTACACCTTC. The chain couples TRBV5-6 to TRBJ1-2; D is perhaps TRBD1 (5 bases). V gave up 4 bases and J gave up 8 bases, with 18 bases separating them. The CDR3 has 14 amino acids. Germline V CDR1 and CDR2: SGHDT, YYEEEE.

This chain connects TRBV19 to TRBJ2-7; 10 bases line up with TRBD2. Germline CDR1 reads LNHDA; CDR2 reads SQIVND (reference sequence). V lost 6 bases and J lost 4; bases outside the gene matches: 9. The CDR3 is 15 residues long. The CDR3 sequence: CASSPIAGGTYEQYF. The DNA of the CDR3 is TGTGCCAGTAGCCCCATAGCGGGAGGAACATACGAGCAGTACTTC.

The chain couples TRBV30 to TRBJ1-4; 7 bases agree with TRBD1. The CDR3 runs to 13 residues. In germline, CDR1 is GTSNPN, CDR2 SVGIG (reference sequence). V trimming: 8 bases; J trimming: 4 bases; junction bases outside the gene matches: 7. CDR3 DNA: TGTGCCCACGGACAGGCGGATAATGAAAAACTGTTTTTT. Translation gives CAHGQADNEKLFF. Full variable domain (remainder filled in from reference TRBV30 and TRBJ1-4): SQTIHQWPATLVQPVGSPLSLECTVEGTSNPNLYWYRQAAGRGLQLLFYSVGIGQISSEVPQNLSASRPQDRQFILSSKKLLLSDSGFYLCAHGQADNEKLFFGSGTQLSVL.

On this clone: Other DNA sequences in the same sample also yield this CDR3. V is TRBV9 and J is TRBJ1-4; D ambiguous. The CDR3 runs 14 residues. CDR1 SGDLS and CDR2 YYNGEE come from the germline V gene. Trimming left V 2 bases short and J 0 bases short, with 5 bases between. CDR3 region: CASSVGPTNEKLFF. The CDR3, as DNA: TGTGCCAGCAGCGTGGGCCCAACTAATGAAAAACTGTTTTTT.

With regard to this clone: This same CDR3 is encoded by further DNA sequences in the sample. The chain is built from TRBV30 and TRBJ1-5; 7 bases map to TRBD1. Per germline, CDR1 GTSNPN and CDR2 SVGIG (reference sequence). The CDR3 is 13 amino acids. J lost 7 bases, V lost 4 bases, and 7 bases had no gene match. The CDR3 sequence is CAWNNRGNQPQHF. CDR3 DNA sequence: TGTGCCTGGAACAACAGGGGAAACCAGCCCCAGCATTTT.

This clone was seen more than once but under ten times. V usage is TRBV4-1 and J usage is TRBJ2-7; D uncertain. V lost 0 bases and J lost 9, with 12 bases in between. This CDR3 contains 13 residues. Germline assignment: CDR1 MGHRA and CDR2 YSYEKL. The CDR3 sequence is CASSQDRVSRQYF. The DNA of the CDR3 is TGCGCCAGCAGCCAAGATCGGGTTAGTCGGCAGTACTTC.

This clone was picked up many times. V gene TRBV18 combines with J gene TRBJ2-1; possible D gene TRBD2, 5 bases. Germline V lookup: CDR1 KGHSH, CDR2 LQKENI. V was cut by 3 bases and J by 8 bases, with 5 bases left in between. CDR3 length: 11 residues. CDR3 bases: TGTGCCAGCTCACCGAGGGATGAGCAGTTCTTC. Its translation is CASSPRDEQFF.

This clone was found a few times. CDR3 loop: CASSLYSTPNEQFF. As DNA, the CDR3 is TGCGCCAGCAGCTTGTATAGTACCCCCAATGAGCAGTTCTTC. The chain joins TRBV5-1 to TRBJ2-1; D is unresolved. V shed 1 base and J shed 6 bases, with 11 bases lying between them. The CDR3 is 14 amino acids. Germline V gene data show CDR1 as SGHRS and CDR2 as YFSETQ.

This clone has a handful of counts. The rearrangement uses TRBV19 and TRBJ2-5; TRBD2 matches at 9 bases. The CDR3 loop spans 14 amino acids. After removal of 6 bases from V and 4 bases from J, the junction contained 6 bases not matched to a gene. Germline V gene sequence: CDR1 LNHDA, CDR2 SQIVND (reference sequence). The CDR3 nucleotides read TGTGCCAGTAGCGCAGAACTAGCGGGAGAGACCCAGTACTTC. It specifies CASSAELAGETQYF.

This chain uses TRBV19 with TRBJ2-7, with 7 positions matching TRBD1. The CDR3 runs 15 residues. The germline gives CDR1 LNHDA, CDR2 SQIVND (reference sequence). Trimming at V came to 4 bases and at J to 2 bases, leaving 8 bases not matched to a gene. In DNA, the CDR3 is TGTGCCAGTAGTACACGGACAGGTCTCGCCTACGAGCAGTACTTC. This encodes CASSTRTGLAYEQYF.

In this sample, this clone turned up a few times. J is TRBJ1-4 and V is TRBV10-3, with D tentatively TRBD1 (5 bases). The CDR3 is 16 amino acids. The germline gives CDR1 ENHRY, CDR2 SYGVKD. V gave up 3 bases and J gave up 11 bases, with 22 bases separating them. The chain's CDR3 is CAISDKGGAANKKLFF. The DNA of the CDR3 is TGTGCCATCAGTGACAAAGGCGGGGCGGCCAACAAGAAACTGTTTTTT.

This clone has at least ten counts. The CDR3 spells CASRGLAGDSSYNEQFF. As DNA, the CDR3 is TGTGCCAGCAGGGGACTAGCGGGAGATAGCTCCTACAATGAGCAGTTCTTC. The chain is built from TRBV14 and TRBJ2-1; 14 positions match TRBD2. CDR3 length: 17 residues. V gave up 6 bases and J gave up 0 bases; unmatched junction bases: 4. Germline V gene sequence: CDR1 SGHDN, CDR2 FVKESK.

J is TRBJ2-2 and V is TRBV29-1; 11 nucleotides align to TRBD1. V shed 7 bases, J shed 8 bases, and the junction held 12 bases outside the gene matches. Germline V lookup: CDR1 SQVTM, CDR2 ANQGSEA. CDR3 length: 15 residues. In nucleotides, the CDR3 is TGCAGCGCAGATTTCGGGACAGGGGGATCTGGGGAGCTGTTTTTT. It is translated as CSADFGTGGSGELFF.

This clone was detected only a few times. The J gene is TRBJ2-7, the V gene TRBV9; TRBD2 might be the D (5 bases). V was pared by 0 bases and J by 1 base, with 14 bases between. CDR3 length: 16 residues. Germline V CDR1 and CDR2: SGDLS, YYNGEE. The CDR3 protein is CASSVGGVGRSYEQYF. The CDR3 bases are TGTGCCAGCAGCGTAGGTGGGGTTGGGAGATCCTACGAGCAGTACTTC.

There are a few counts of this clone. The chain joins TRBV7-9 to TRBJ2-1, with a possible D match to TRBD1 (5 bases). Germline-derived CDR1 and CDR2 are SEHNR and FQNEAQ (reference sequence). The length of the CDR3 is 14 residues. V lost 5 bases, J lost 5 bases, and 13 bases lay in between. The CDR3 bases are TGTGCCAGCAGCCACAAGGGGCCTAACAATGAGCAGTTCTTC. Translated: CASSHKGPNNEQFF.

This clone showed up just a few times. This chain connects TRBV7-8 to TRBJ2-5, with D possibly being TRBD1 (6 bases). This CDR3 is built from 16 residues. V was shortened by 5 bases and J by 5 bases, with 21 bases between the two germline ends. CDR1 and CDR2 from the germline V gene are SGHVS and FQNEAQ. For the CDR3, the DNA is TGTGCCAGCAGCCGAAACAGGGTTGGGGCCAAGGAGACCCAGTACTTC. This translates into CASSRNRVGAKETQYF.

The chain couples TRBV9 to TRBJ1-2; D unclear. Germline V gene lookup returns CDR1 SGDLS and CDR2 YYNGEE. CDR3 size: 16 residues. With 4 bases removed from V and 6 bases from J, the gap between germline ends came to 22 bases. CDR3 in amino acids: CASSTLGTFPGDGYTF. The CDR3 bases are TGTGCCAGCAGCACCCTAGGTACATTCCCCGGGGATGGCTACACCTTC.

The chain carries TRBV30 and TRBJ2-5; D possibly corresponds to TRBD1 (6 bases). Germline V lookup: CDR1 GTSNPN, CDR2 SVGIG (reference sequence). This CDR3 is 15 amino acids long. V gave up 0 bases and J gave up 2 bases, with 13 bases separating them. CDR3: CAWSVPTGIQETQYF. The CDR3 DNA reads TGTGCCTGGAGTGTACCTACAGGGATTCAAGAGACCCAGTACTTC.